The 22 T cell receptor beta chains presented below share a single source sample, sequenced in a study of T cells in Graves' hyperthyroidism and ophthalmopathy. The source material, RNA transcripts, was used to amplify TCR beta CDR3 regions. The HTBI primer set served for first-round RT-PCR of the TCR CDR3. Using its own MiXCR run on the multiplex PCR reads, TCRdb lists one record per CDR3 protein. Among 90,000 to 120,000 distinct CDR3 sequences, about a sixth were seen once, and the ten largest hold about 40%. Specimen: blood. These receptors were obtained from a woman aged 50 to 65 with Graves' hyperthyroidism.

In its sample, this clonotype was seen many times. The rearrangement links TRBV29-1 to TRBJ1-1; D remains ambiguous. Per the germline V gene, CDR1 is SQVTM and CDR2 is ANQGSEA. The germline V and J ends were trimmed by 7 bases and 0 bases, with 12 bases remaining between them. This CDR3 comprises 13 residues. Here the CDR3 reads CSGNIPLNTEAFF. The DNA for the CDR3 is TGCAGCGGAAACATCCCATTGAACACTGAAGCTTTCTTT.

The sample holds many counts of this clonotype. The rearrangement uses TRBV6-1 and TRBJ2-7; 7 bases line up with TRBD2. The CDR3 is 14 residues long. Trimming took 5 bases from V and 3 from J; bases not matched to a gene: 7. Germline CDR1 is MNHNS and CDR2 is SASEGT. For the CDR3, the DNA is TGTGCCAGCAGTCCGGCTGGGGGGGTCTACGAGCAGTACGTC. It is translated as CASSPAGGVYEQYV.

As DNA, the CDR3 is TGTGCCAGCAGATTACGGGACAGGGGAACCTACGAGCAGTACTTC. It translates to CASRLRDRGTYEQYF. V is TRBV6-8 and J is TRBJ2-7, with 10 bases aligning to TRBD1. Germline V gene data show CDR1 as MNHGY and CDR2 as SAAAGT. The CDR3 runs to 15 residues. Trimming removed 6 bases from V and 2 bases from J; junction bases left unmatched: 7.

The chain combines TRBV5-1 with TRBJ2-7, with 9 bases that match TRBD1. The CDR3 loop spans 16 amino acids. V dropped 0 bases and J dropped 3; count of bases not matched to a gene: 7. Germline CDR1 and CDR2: SGHRS and YFSETQ. The CDR3 DNA sequence: TGCGCCAGCAGCTTGGATCCGGGACAGGGATTCTACGAGCAGTACTTC. This codes for CASSLDPGQGFYEQYF.

This clonotype was observed at least ten times. The rearrangement links TRBV6-1 to TRBJ1-1; D is unclear. In germline, CDR1 is MNHNS, CDR2 SASEGT. V dropped 6 bases and J dropped 1 base, with 9 bases sitting between them. There are 13 residues in the CDR3. Written as DNA, the CDR3 is TGTGCCAGCAGGTTCCGGACGAACACTGAAGCTTTCTTT. Translating it yields CASRFRTNTEAFF.

This clonotype has ten or more counts. The V gene is TRBV12-3 or TRBV12-4, the J gene TRBJ2-3; 10 bases fit TRBD2. This CDR3 contains 14 residues. The ends lost 7 bases at V and 3 bases at J; junction bases unmatched: 4. The CDR3: CASILTSGTDTQYF. CDR3 in DNA: TGTGCCAGCATCCTGACTAGCGGGACAGATACGCAGTATTTT.

This clonotype was detected many times. The chain employs TRBV29-1 and TRBJ1-5; 12 bases map to TRBD1. This CDR3 is 13 amino acids long. Germline CDR1 is SQVTM and CDR2 is ANQGSEA. J lost 10 bases, V lost 6 bases, and 7 bases had no gene match. The chain's CDR3 is CSVGPGTGGPQHF. In DNA form, the CDR3 reads TGCAGCGTCGGTCCCGGGACAGGGGGCCCCCAGCATTTT.

This clonotype has at least ten counts. This chain joins TRBV5-8 and TRBJ1-2; D is unresolved. Looked up from germline, CDR1 is SGHTS and CDR2 is YDEGEE. This CDR3 is 13 amino acids long. V was pared by 3 bases and J by 8 bases, with 14 bases between. The CDR3 nucleotides are TGTGCCAGCAGCTCGGAGGCTTGGGGAGGCTACACCTTC. This sequence encodes CASSSEAWGGYTF.

The table lists this clonotype with many counts. The genes are TRBV7-9 and TRBJ1-4, with D perhaps matching TRBD1 (6 bases). The CDR3 runs 12 residues. V lost 5 bases and J lost 10, with 11 bases in between. Germline V gene sequence: CDR1 SEHNR, CDR2 FQNEAQ (reference sequence). Here the CDR3 reads CASSPDSGKLFF. Here the CDR3 DNA reads TGTGCCAGCAGCCCGGACAGCGGAAAACTGTTTTTT.

This clonotype was observed many times. V is TRBV30 and J is TRBJ2-2, with 7 bases fitting TRBD1. V lost 1 base and J lost 5; bases outside the gene matches: 13. Per germline, CDR1 GTSNPN and CDR2 SVGIG (reference sequence). CDR3 size: 17 residues. CDR3 amino acids: CAWSAKSGQKMTGELFF. The CDR3 DNA is TGTGCCTGGAGTGCCAAATCGGGACAGAAGATGACCGGGGAGCTGTTTTTT.

This clonotype appeared many times. The rearrangement links TRBV20-1 to TRBJ2-1, with D maybe TRBD2 (6 bases). Germline V gene lookup returns CDR1 DFQATT and CDR2 SNEGSKA (reference sequence). The CDR3 runs to 19 residues. Trimming left V 6 bases short and J 3 bases short, with 30 bases between. The CDR3 is CSAFIPRDLLPKIYNEQFF. CDR3 DNA sequence: TGCAGTGCGTTTATCCCACGGGACTTACTACCTAAAATCTACAATGAGCAGTTCTTC.

The rearrangement uses TRBV20-1 and TRBJ2-1, with TRBD1 matching over 10 bases. The CDR3 is made up of 14 amino acids. V trimming: 4 bases; J trimming: 8 bases; junction bases outside the gene matches: 8. Germline values: CDR1 DFQATT, CDR2 SNEGSKA (reference sequence). CDR3 sequence (DNA): TGCAGTGCTACGACAGGGGGCGCGGTTGATGAGCAGTTCTTC. Translated: CSATTGGAVDEQFF.

This clonotype has a count of ten or more. The rearrangement links TRBV28 to TRBJ1-2; possibly TRBD1 for D (6 bases). The ends were cut back, 5 bases at V and 7 bases at J, with 14 bases in the middle. Germline CDR1 is MDHEN and CDR2 is SYDVKM. The CDR3 is 13 amino acids. In DNA, the CDR3 is TGTGCCAGCAGTACAACAGGGTTTTCTGGCTACACCTTC. Translating gives CASSTTGFSGYTF.

This clonotype was found a few times. The chain couples TRBV4-1 to TRBJ2-7, with D tentatively TRBD1 or TRBD2 (5 bases each). Germline CDR1 MGHRA, CDR2 YSYEKL. The CDR3 is 16 residues long. Trimming left V 2 bases short and J 2 bases short, with 16 bases between. CDR3 sequence reads: CASSQRGSGRPYEQYF. The DNA for the CDR3 is TGCGCCAGCAGCCAAAGAGGGTCAGGGAGACCCTACGAGCAGTACTTC.

This clonotype occurred many times. This chain joins TRBV12-3 or TRBV12-4 and TRBJ1-2, with D unresolved. CDR3 size: 14 residues. Deletions cut 6 bases from V and 8 bases from J, with 19 bases between. The CDR3 is CASRKPSGVGGYTF. Here the CDR3 DNA reads TGTGCCAGCAGGAAACCATCTGGGGTGGGGGGCTACACCTTC.

The table lists this clonotype with many counts. The chain uses TRBV27 and TRBJ2-3, with no clear D. V dropped 11 bases and J dropped 5 bases, with 23 bases sitting between them. Germline CDR1 MNHEY, CDR2 SMNVEV (reference sequence). This CDR3 is 15 amino acids long. CDR3 sequence (DNA): TGTGCCTCTCAACCATCGGGCTTTGCTGGAGATACGCAGTATTTT. Its protein is CASQPSGFAGDTQYF.

This clonotype was counted many times. CDR3 region: CAWSLTSGPQETQYF. The CDR3, as DNA: TGTGCCTGGAGTTTAACTAGCGGGCCTCAAGAGACCCAGTACTTC. The chain combines TRBV30 with TRBJ2-5, with TRBD2 matching 9 bases. CDR3 size: 15 residues. The germline V gene encodes CDR1 GTSNPN and CDR2 SVGIG (reference sequence). V lost 2 bases and J lost 2; bases outside the gene matches: 6.

This clonotype appeared a few times. The chain joins TRBV3-1 to TRBJ2-1, with 11 bases matching TRBD2. Unmatched junction bases numbered 6, after V lost 4 bases and J lost 4 bases. CDR3 length: 16 amino acids. From germline, CDR1 is LGHDT and CDR2 YNNKEL (reference sequence). CDR3 bases: TGTGCCAGCAGCCGAGCGACTAGCGGGACTTACAATGAGCAGTTCTTC. This codes for CASSRATSGTYNEQFF.

This clonotype appeared a few times. This chain uses TRBV7-9 with TRBJ1-1, with D tentatively TRBD1 (5 bases). V was cut by 3 bases and J by 3 bases, with 14 bases left in between. Germline V gene sequence: CDR1 SEHNR, CDR2 FQNEAQ (reference sequence). The CDR3 totals 15 residues. The DNA of the CDR3 is TGTGCCAGCAGCTTTTTCGGGGCGAGGGACACTGAAGCTTTCTTT. Its protein product is CASSFFGARDTEAFF. Drawing the rest from reference TRBV7-9 and TRBJ1-1, the complete variable domain is DTGVSQNPRHKITKRGQNVTFRCDPISEHNRLYWYRQTLGQGPEFLTYFQNEAQLEKSRLLSDRFSAERPKGSFSTLEIQRTEQGDSAMYLCASSFFGARDTEAFFGQGTRLTVV.

The sample holds many counts of this clonotype. This sequence joins TRBV29-1 and TRBJ1-2; 7 bases map to TRBD1. The CDR3 spans 13 residues. Trimming took 4 bases from V and 3 from J; bases not matched to a gene: 5. Germline V gene data show CDR1 as SQVTM and CDR2 as ANQGSEA. CDR3 loop: CSVVGQGDYGYTF. CDR3 DNA: TGCAGCGTTGTAGGCCAGGGGGACTATGGCTACACCTTC.

This clonotype has a handful of counts. The chain combines TRBV12-3 or TRBV12-4 with TRBJ2-5; tentative D call: TRBD1 (6 bases). V shed 2 bases and J shed 5 bases, with 12 bases lying between them. The CDR3 runs to 14 residues. CDR3 coding DNA: TGTGCCAGCAGTTTAATGGCGAGGGGGGAGACCCAGTACTTC. This sequence encodes CASSLMARGETQYF.

This clonotype occurred many times. V and J are TRBV6-1 and TRBJ1-5; D not resolved. CDR3 size: 13 residues. Per germline, CDR1 MNHNS and CDR2 SASEGT. Trimming cost V 7 bases and J 3 bases, with 10 bases left between them. The CDR3 loop reads CASTREINQPQHF. The DNA of the CDR3 is TGTGCCAGCACTCGGGAAATCAATCAGCCCCAGCATTTT.